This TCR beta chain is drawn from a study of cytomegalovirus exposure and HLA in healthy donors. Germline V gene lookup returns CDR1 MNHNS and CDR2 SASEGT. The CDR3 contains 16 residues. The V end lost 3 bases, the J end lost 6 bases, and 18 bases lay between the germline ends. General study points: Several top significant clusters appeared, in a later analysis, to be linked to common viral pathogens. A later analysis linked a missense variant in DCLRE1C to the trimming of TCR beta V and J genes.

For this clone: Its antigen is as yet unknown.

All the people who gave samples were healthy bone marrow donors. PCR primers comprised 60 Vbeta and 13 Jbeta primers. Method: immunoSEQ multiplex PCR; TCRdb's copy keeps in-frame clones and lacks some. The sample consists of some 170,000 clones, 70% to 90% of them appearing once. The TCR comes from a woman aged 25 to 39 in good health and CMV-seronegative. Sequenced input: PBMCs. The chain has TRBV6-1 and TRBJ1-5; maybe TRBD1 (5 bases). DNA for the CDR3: TGTGCCAGCAGTGACTTCGGGAGGGGAATGGGTCAGCCCCAGCATTTT. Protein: CASSDFGRGMGQPQHF.